This T cell receptor (beta chain) was recovered during a study of blood T cell repertoires in COVID-19. Across the study: Nucleic acid was either cDNA or gDNA, and it came from T cells, B-cell-depleted T cells, or PBMCs.

Cohorts were assigned according to the clinical history that participants reported. What the recovered Cohort 3 donors had was two negative PCRs, clearance, or symptom resolution. The authors' processing: Reference gene primers were amplified, and this amplification served to estimate nucleated cell counts. Using immunoSEQ multiplex PCR, the repertoire was profiled, and TCRdb retains in-frame clones only, with some absent. Clone size and the V and J calls come from that table; the DNA yielded D and trimming. Of approximately 400,000 clones in the sample, 87% are singletons; the top ten hold approximately 1.2%. The source of this sequence is a man aged 30-40 years who had recovered from COVID-19. The material sequenced was PBMCs or T cells enriched from blood (not recorded which).

The CDR3 spells CASSMRPTDTQYF. CDR3 DNA sequence: TGTGCCAGCTCTATGAGGCCGACAGATACGCAGTATTTT. V gene TRBV12-3 or TRBV12-4 combines with J gene TRBJ2-3; no reliable D call. The CDR3 has 13 residues. V was clipped by 8 bases and J by 3 bases, with 12 bases between them.